Sequencing of this TCR beta chain was carried out in a study of CD8 T cells in ankylosing spondylitis. About this clonotype itself: Its antigen is currently unknown.

Each CDR3 protein gets one entry after TCRdb re-called the 5' RACE reads with MiXCR. The table has more than 150,000 distinct CDR3 sequences, more than 10% seen once. The study, taken as a whole, reports: Clones linked to the disease showed a CD8+ phenotype. They occurred at relatively low frequencies in peripheral blood. Among TCR beta sequences, a motif of about 8 highly homologous variants appeared characteristic of ankylosing spondylitis blood. As reported, disease-linked clones showed significant enrichment in matched ankylosing spondylitis synovial fluid. Some of the motif variants had earlier been found in reactive arthritis patients' fluid and blood.

The TCR was taken from a male donor with ankylosing spondylitis or in good health (not recorded which). The sample consisted of blood, either unsorted or a sorted T cell fraction (not recorded which).

The CDR3 bases are TGTGCCAGCAGTTTCTCGGCGGGAGCTCAAGATACGCAGTATTTT. Residues: CASSFSAGAQDTQYF. The chain employs TRBV27 and TRBJ2-3; 7 nucleotides agree with TRBD2. Per germline, CDR1 MNHEY and CDR2 SMNVEV (reference sequence). CDR3 length: 15 amino acids. V trimming: 3 bases; J trimming: 5 bases; junction bases outside the gene matches: 8.